This T cell receptor (beta chain) comes out of a study of T cells in Graves' hyperthyroidism and ophthalmopathy. TCR beta CDR3 regions were amplified from RNA transcripts. TCR CDR3 underwent first-round RT-PCR with the HTBI primer set. TCRdb called the multiplex PCR reads again in MiXCR, with one record for every CDR3 protein. The table records 370,000 or so distinct CDR3 sequences, around 14% of them present only once. The germline V gene encodes CDR1 SGHVS and CDR2 FQNEAQ. V dropped 1 base and J dropped 2 bases, with 5 bases sitting between them. This CDR3 contains 14 residues. In making diagnoses, clinical symptoms, serum thyroxine and TRAb, thyroid ultrasound and orbital computed tomography were all used. The sample of blood was obtained at first hyperthyroidism diagnosis (before any ophthalmopathy symptoms). This clonotype showed up many times. Its antigen is still unknown. The study's findings and limits: Model output signaled ophthalmopathy a median approximately 6 months ahead of onset. By a 13 V-J model, ophthalmopathy was set apart from stable hyperthyroidism.

This clonotype originated in a woman aged 18-30 years with Graves' hyperthyroidism that later progressed to Graves' ophthalmopathy. The rearrangement uses TRBV7-8 and TRBJ1-4, with D hard to call. Sequenced material: blood. The CDR3, as DNA: TGTGCCAGCAGCTTAGGGAGGACTAATGAAAAACTGTTTTTT. It is translated as CASSLGRTNEKLFF.